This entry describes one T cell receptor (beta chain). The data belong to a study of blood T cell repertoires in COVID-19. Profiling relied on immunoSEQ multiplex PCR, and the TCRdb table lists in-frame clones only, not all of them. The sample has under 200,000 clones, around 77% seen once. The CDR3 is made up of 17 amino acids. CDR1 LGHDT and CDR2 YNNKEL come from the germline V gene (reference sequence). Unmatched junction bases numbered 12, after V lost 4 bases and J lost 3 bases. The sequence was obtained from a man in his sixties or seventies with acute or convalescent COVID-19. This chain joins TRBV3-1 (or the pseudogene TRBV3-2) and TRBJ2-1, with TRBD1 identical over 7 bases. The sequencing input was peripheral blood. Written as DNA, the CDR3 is TGTGCCAGCAGCCCACCTATTGAGACAGGGAGCTACAATGAGCAGTTCTTC. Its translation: CASSPPIETGSYNEQFF.